These 16 T cell receptor beta chains came from one sample sequenced in a study of T cells expressing NK-cell markers. TCRdb reprocessed the 5' RACE reads and stores each CDR3 protein as one record, lacking DNA. The sample shows 550,000 to 600,000 distinct CDR3 sequences, and roughly 3.5% sits with its ten largest clones. The sequenced material came from blood T cells: a sorted CD56 or NKG2C T cell subset, CD4+ or CD8+ T cells, or bulk PBMC T cells (not recorded which). These receptors were taken from a man aged 18 to 29 in good health.

V and J are TRBV7-8 and TRBJ2-3; TCRdb outputs TRBD2, but without DNA this stays unchecked. The CDR3 runs 16 residues. Germline V lookup: CDR1 SGHVS, CDR2 FQNEAQ. The CDR3: CASSPRLAGVGQPQYF.

The chain combines TRBV20-1 with TRBJ1-2; the D call from TCRdb, TRBD1, cannot be confirmed without DNA. The CDR3 totals 11 residues. CDR1 is DFQATT and CDR2 is SNEGSKA in the germline V gene (reference sequence). The CDR3 protein is CSPPLGEGYTF.

The rearrangement uses TRBV7-2 and TRBJ1-1; TCRdb indicates TRBD1, and absent DNA this call remains unverified. The CDR3 is 17 residues long. Germline V gene lookup returns CDR1 SGHTA and CDR2 FQGNSA. CDR3 sequence: CASSLALTGQENTEAFF.

The V call is TRBV6-4, the J call TRBJ2-2; without DNA, the TCRdb call of TRBD2 cannot be checked. Germline V gives CDR1 MRHNA, CDR2 SNTAGT. The CDR3 has 16 amino acids. CDR3 in amino acids: CASSDSAGTPTGELFF.

J is TRBJ2-5 and V is TRBV6-2 or TRBV6-3. Germline V gene data show CDR1 as MNHEY and CDR2 as SVGEGT. CDR3 size: 12 residues. CDR3 sequence: CATTRPQETQYF.

V usage is TRBV12-3 or TRBV12-4 and J usage is TRBJ2-5; the TCRdb call, TRBD1, lacks DNA for checking. The CDR3 has 13 amino acids. The CDR3 region is CASSLRDGETQYF.

The chain couples TRBV12-3 or TRBV12-4 to TRBJ2-1. This CDR3 contains 14 residues. CDR3 protein: CASSGQDNYNEQFF.

The chain links TRBV20-1 to TRBJ1-5. Germline V gene data show CDR1 as DFQATT and CDR2 as SNEGSKA (reference sequence). The CDR3 length is 13 residues. The CDR3 is CSASLSDNQPQHF.

The chain couples TRBV7-2 to TRBJ2-3; TCRdb's assignment of TRBD2 cannot be checked, as there is no DNA. This CDR3 region has 14 residues. CDR1 and CDR2 (germline): SGHTA, FQGNSA. The CDR3 reads CASSFHGRSDTQYF.

The V call is TRBV6-2 or TRBV6-3, the J call TRBJ1-1. Germline CDR1 MNHEY, CDR2 SVGEGT. The length of the CDR3 is 14 residues. The CDR3 is CASSYTSRNTEAFF.

The CDR3 spells CSARDNMARANNEQFF. The V and J genes are TRBV20-1 and TRBJ2-1; checking the TCRdb D call of TRBD1 is not possible without DNA. CDR1 DFQATT and CDR2 SNEGSKA come from the germline V gene (reference sequence). CDR3 length: 16 residues.

The V call is TRBV5-1, the J call TRBJ1-1; TCRdb designates TRBD1, a call that cannot be tested without DNA. Germline V lookup: CDR1 SGHRS, CDR2 YFSETQ. The CDR3 length is 15 residues. CDR3 residues: CASSTAPGANTEAFF.

The chain links TRBV29-1 to TRBJ1-2; the TCRdb call, TRBD1, lacks DNA for checking. The CDR3 is 13 amino acids. Germline CDR1 SQVTM, CDR2 ANQGSEA. The CDR3 loop is CSVVGSRNYGYTF.

The chain combines TRBV6-5 with TRBJ1-6. CDR3 length: 15 amino acids. The germline CDR1 and CDR2 sequences are MNHEY and SVGAGI. The CDR3: CASSYSTATNSPLHF.

The CDR3 loop is CATSQQLQTYEQYF. The V call is TRBV15, the J call TRBJ2-7. Germline CDR1 is LNHNV and CDR2 is YYDKDF (reference sequence). CDR3 length: 14 residues.

V is TRBV3-1 and J is TRBJ2-1; TCRdb calls TRBD1, which cannot be checked without DNA. The CDR3 length is 16 residues. The germline V gene encodes CDR1 LGHDT and CDR2 YNNKEL (reference sequence). The CDR3 region is CASSEEGEPDYNEQFF.